The 24 T cell receptor beta chains presented below share a single source sample, sequenced in a study of radiotherapy plus CTLA-4 blockade in lung cancer. The repertoire was sequenced with immunoSEQ multiplex PCR; TCRdb's copy has only in-frame clones and lacks some. The sample gives about 56,000 clones, less than 80% of which show up once; 16% is in the top ten. Source: peripheral blood, taken from a patient treated with radiotherapy plus ipilimumab. These receptors all come from a human donor with non-small cell lung cancer who had a complete response to radiotherapy plus ipilimumab.

The V gene is TRBV21-1, the J gene TRBJ2-7; no check of the table's D call, TRBD2, against the DNA was made. TRBV21-1 corresponds to a pseudogene. This CDR3 is 14 amino acids long. The CDR3 coding sequence is TGTGCCAGCAGCAGTCTAGGTAGCGGGTACGAGCAGTACGTC. It codes for CASSSLGSGYEQYV.

The CDR3 here is CASSSREGYGYTF. CDR3 in DNA: TGTGCCAGCAGTAGCAGAGAGGGTTACGGCTACACCTTC. The chain is built from TRBV27 and TRBJ1-2, with unresolved D. V gave up 5 bases and J gave up 8 bases, with 15 bases separating them. From germline, CDR1 is MNHEY and CDR2 SMNVEV (reference sequence). The CDR3 sequence is 13 residues long.

This chain joins TRBV11-3 and TRBJ2-2; D may be TRBD2 (6 bases). Germline CDR1 reads SGHNT; CDR2 reads YENEEA. This CDR3 has 16 amino acids. Trimming pared 1 base from V and 7 bases from J, leaving 16 bases between. Written as DNA, the CDR3 is TGTGCCAGCAGCTTAGGGGGAGGACTTAGGATCGGGGAGCTGTTTTTT. Translating gives CASSLGGGLRIGELFF.

V and J are TRBV5-5 and TRBJ1-1, with a tentative D call TRBD1 (5 bases). The V gene's germline CDR1 is SGHKS and CDR2 YYEKEE (reference sequence). V was pared by 4 bases and J by 1 base, with 14 bases between. The length of the CDR3 is 15 residues. The chain's CDR3 is CASSPGGGWNTEAFF. The DNA of the CDR3 is TGTGCCAGCAGCCCGGGGGGAGGGTGGAACACTGAAGCTTTCTTT.

This clone has just a few counts. The CDR3 sequence is CASSQELGTGLAGYTF. CDR3 nucleotide sequence: TGCGCCAGCAGCCAAGAACTAGGGACAGGGTTAGCAGGCTACACCTTC. The chain links TRBV4-3 to TRBJ1-2; 9 nucleotides line up with TRBD1. Germline loops: CDR1 LGHNA, CDR2 YSLEER. CDR3 length: 16 amino acids. V trimming: 0 bases; J trimming: 8 bases; junction bases outside the gene matches: 10.

This clone was counted a single time. The J gene is TRBJ1-5, the V gene TRBV19, with a tentative D call TRBD1 (6 bases). V was cut by 3 bases and J by 6 bases, with 15 bases left in between. Germline V gives CDR1 LNHDA, CDR2 SQIVND (reference sequence). CDR3 length: 15 residues. CDR3 nucleotides: TGTGCCAGTAGTATGGCCAGGGGTTATGGTCAGCCCCAGCATTTT. Amino acid sequence: CASSMARGYGQPQHF.

This sequence joins TRBV4-1 and TRBJ2-6; perhaps TRBD1 as D (6 bases). Trimming removed 1 base at V and 6 bases at J, with 13 bases between. CDR3 length: 16 residues. Germline CDR1 MGHRA, CDR2 YSYEKL. CDR3 residues: CASSQGTGTLANVLTF. The CDR3 nucleotides read TGCGCCAGCAGCCAAGGCACAGGGACCTTGGCCAACGTCCTGACTTTC.

J is TRBJ1-1 and V is TRBV5-1, with TRBD1 identical over 8 bases. CDR3 size: 16 residues. Germline V gene sequence: CDR1 SGHRS, CDR2 YFSETQ. V lost 4 bases, J lost 0 bases, and 8 bases stayed unmatched. Written as DNA, the CDR3 is TGCGCCAGCAGCACCCGGGACAGGTTGATGAACACTGAAGCTTTCTTT. Its protein is CASSTRDRLMNTEAFF.

The V call is TRBV6-6, the J call TRBJ2-7; D is ambiguous. Trimming cost V 2 bases and J 7 bases, with 15 bases left between them. Per the germline V gene, CDR1 is MNHNY and CDR2 is SVGAGI (reference sequence). This CDR3 contains 14 residues. For the CDR3, the DNA is TGTGCCAGCAGTTACATTGCGGACCGGTGGGAGCAGTACGTC. Residues: CASSYIADRWEQYV.

The chain uses TRBV19 and TRBJ2-2; 7 nucleotides align to TRBD2. Germline V gene lookup returns CDR1 LNHDA and CDR2 SQIVND (reference sequence). This CDR3 comprises 17 residues. J was trimmed by 1 base and V by 7 bases; bases with no gene match: 12. Here the CDR3 DNA reads TGTGCCAGTAACGATATGGGGGGGAACCTGAACACCGGGGAGCTGTTTTTT. Its translation is CASNDMGGNLNTGELFF.

The rearrangement links TRBV7-9 to TRBJ1-2; D remains ambiguous. V was cut by 4 bases and J by 8 bases, with 17 bases left in between. Germline CDR1 reads SEHNR; CDR2 reads FQNEAQ (reference sequence). The CDR3 runs to 14 residues. Here the CDR3 DNA reads TGTGCCAGCAGCTCCGACACACGCGGAGGAGGCTACACCTTC. Its translation is CASSSDTRGGGYTF.

A few counts support this clone. The chain employs TRBV14 and TRBJ2-5; D uncertain. The DNA end favors TRBJ2-7, so the J call may be wrong. The germline V gene encodes CDR1 SGHDN and CDR2 FVKESK. This CDR3 region has 14 residues. The CDR3 loop is CASSQVGPWGEQYF. The CDR3 DNA reads TGTGCCAGCAGCCAAGTCGGGCCGTGGGGCGAGCAGTACTTC.

This clone has just a few counts. The CDR3, as DNA: TGTGCCAGCAGTTACAGGGGGATGAATTCACCCCTCCACTTT. Residues: CASSYRGMNSPLHF. The rearrangement uses TRBV27 and TRBJ1-6; 8 bases fit TRBD1. Germline trimming cut 4 bases from V and 7 bases from J; bases unmatched to any gene: 3. Germline values: CDR1 MNHEY, CDR2 SMNVEV (reference sequence). The CDR3 has 14 residues.

The chain joins TRBV18 to TRBJ2-7; maybe TRBD2 (6 bases). The CDR3 sequence is 13 residues long. V shed 2 bases and J shed 6 bases, with 11 bases lying between them. CDR1 KGHSH and CDR2 LQKENI come from the germline V gene. CDR3 residues: CASSPSEGSEQYV. The CDR3 region has the DNA TGTGCCAGCTCACCATCGGAGGGGAGCGAGCAGTACGTC.

The chain joins TRBV7-9 to TRBJ2-2; tentatively, D is TRBD2 (7 bases). The CDR3 totals 19 residues. In germline, CDR1 is SEHNR, CDR2 FQNEAQ (reference sequence). Trimming shortened V by 4 bases and J by 1 base, and 22 bases separated the two germline ends. The CDR3 here is CASSYFSYRGAGNTGELFF. The CDR3 DNA follows: TGTGCCAGCAGCTATTTTTCCTACCGGGGGGCAGGGAACACCGGGGAGCTGTTTTTT.

The chain carries TRBV29-1 and TRBJ1-1; tentative D call: TRBD1 (6 bases). The germline V gene encodes CDR1 SQVTM and CDR2 ANQGSEA. This CDR3 is 15 amino acids long. Trimming took 0 bases from V and 1 from J, leaving 12 bases between them. In DNA, the CDR3 is TGCAGCGTTGAAGAACAGGGTGGGAGGAACACTGAAGCTTTCTTT. Translated, it gives CSVEEQGGRNTEAFF. The full variable domain, its missing parts supplied by reference TRBV29-1 and TRBJ1-1, is SAVISQKPSRDICQRGTSLTIQCQVDSQVTMMFWYRQQPGQSLTLIATANQGSEATYESGFVIDKFPISRPNLTFSTLTVSNMSPEDSSIYLCSVEEQGGRNTEAFFGQGTRLTVV.

The chain combines TRBV5-4 with TRBJ1-5; D call uncertain. The germline gives CDR1 SGHNT, CDR2 YYREEE (reference sequence). The V end lost 0 bases, the J end lost 4 bases, and 14 bases lay between the germline ends. CDR3 length equals 16 residues. CDR3 loop: CASSLGPPRRNQPQHF. The CDR3 nucleotides read TGTGCCAGCAGCTTGGGGCCTCCTCGGAGGAATCAGCCCCAGCATTTT.

The chain combines TRBV5-6 with TRBJ2-2; 13 positions agree with TRBD2. The CDR3 has 16 amino acids. Germline V gene sequence: CDR1 SGHDT, CDR2 YYEEEE. J lost 4 bases, V lost 4 bases, and 4 bases had no gene match. The CDR3 sequence is CASSQRTSGSTGELFF. CDR3 DNA: TGTGCCAGCAGCCAAAGGACTAGCGGGAGCACCGGGGAGCTGTTTTTT.

The chain combines TRBV7-9 with TRBJ2-3, with D tentatively TRBD2 (7 bases). The V and J ends lost 5 bases and 2 bases respectively, with 20 bases between them. This CDR3 comprises 17 residues. The germline CDR1 and CDR2 sequences are SEHNR and FQNEAQ (reference sequence). CDR3 in amino acids: CASSRPRGRGITDTQYF. The CDR3 coding sequence is TGTGCCAGCAGCCGACCTCGGGGGCGGGGGATCACAGATACGCAGTATTTT.

This chain uses TRBV4-1 with TRBJ1-5; a weak D match, TRBD1 (6 bases). Germline V gene lookup returns CDR1 MGHRA and CDR2 YSYEKL. The CDR3 has 17 residues. V was clipped by 0 bases and J by 5 bases, with 17 bases between them. The CDR3 DNA reads TGCGCCAGCAGCCAAGAAGGGGGTGGGACGGACTATCAGCCCCAGCATTTT. Protein product: CASSQEGGGTDYQPQHF.

A single count supports this clone. The chain joins TRBV5-4 to TRBJ2-5; D is unresolved. Germline V gene data show CDR1 as SGHNT and CDR2 as YYREEE (reference sequence). The length of the CDR3 is 14 residues. V was pared by 6 bases and J by 4 bases, with 16 bases between. The DNA for the CDR3 is TGTGCCAGCACCACCCATGAGGAACGAGAGACCCAGTACTTC. Amino acid sequence: CASTTHEERETQYF. Full variable domain (missing parts from reference TRBV5-4 and TRBJ2-5): ETGVTQSPTHLIKTRGQQVTLRCSSQSGHNTVSWYQQALGQGPQFIFQYYREEENGRGNFPPRFSGLQFPNYSSELNVNALELDDSALYLCASTTHEERETQYFGPGTRLLVL.

The chain links TRBV5-1 to TRBJ2-2; tentative D call: TRBD2 (7 bases). This CDR3 comprises 17 residues. The V end lost 3 bases, the J end lost 2 bases, and 17 bases lay between the germline ends. Germline V lookup: CDR1 SGHRS, CDR2 YFSETQ. The CDR3, as DNA: TGCGCCAGCAGCTCGGATTGGGGGGGCATAAACACCGGGGAGCTGTTTTTT. Its translation is CASSSDWGGINTGELFF.

A single count supports this clone. The V gene is TRBV2, the J gene TRBJ1-1, with D possibly matching TRBD1 (5 bases). Germline lookup yields CDR1 SNHLY and CDR2 FYNNEI. Trimming cost V 6 bases and J 1 base, with 9 bases left between them. The CDR3 is 13 residues long. The CDR3 loop reads CASRATENTEAFF. In DNA, the CDR3 is TGTGCCAGCAGAGCGACAGAGAACACTGAAGCTTTCTTT.

About this clone itself: Compared with germline, one end of the junction differs, possibly owing to a read error. This chain connects TRBV7-9 to TRBJ2-3; perhaps TRBD2 as D (6 bases). The CDR3 has 14 amino acids. From germline, CDR1 is SEHNR and CDR2 FQNEAQ (reference sequence). CDR3 amino acids: CASSRQGGTDTQYF. In DNA form, the CDR3 reads TGTGCCAGCAGCCGTCAGGGAGGCACTGATACGCAGTATTTT. The entire variable domain, with the rest obtained from reference TRBV7-9 and TRBJ2-3, is as follows: DTGVSQNPRHKITKRGQNVTFRCDPISEHNRLYWYRQTLGQGPEFLTYFQNEAQLEKSRLLSDRFSAERPKGSFSTLEIQRTEQGDSAMYLCASSRQGGTDTQYFGPGTRLTVL.